This T cell receptor (beta chain) comes out of a study of blood T cell repertoires in COVID-19. In the study overall: PBMCs, B-cell-depleted T cells, or T cells provided the cDNA or gDNA that made up the material.

Germline assignment: CDR1 SGHTS and CDR2 YDEGEE. This CDR3 comprises 13 residues. Trimming removed 4 bases at V and 6 bases at J, with 13 bases between. Participant ages covered about 18 to 89 years across approximately 25 US areas. Recovered participants had two consecutive negative NP/OP PCR tests, healthcare professional clearance, or symptom resolution. In the authors' methods: Amplification with reference gene primers provided the estimates of nucleated cell counts. TCRdb's table, derived via immunoSEQ multiplex PCR, lists solely in-frame clones and lacks some. V, J and clone size reflect that table, while D and trimming were determined from the DNA. The sample records about 130,000 clones, around 73% being singletons.

The receptor was isolated from a woman aged 45-65 years who had recovered from COVID-19. V and J are TRBV5-8 and TRBJ1-2; D is perhaps TRBD1 (5 bases). The sequencing sample was made of PBMCs or T cells enriched from blood (not recorded which). CDR3 sequence reads: CASSPGGGDGYTF. CDR3 nucleotides: TGTGCCAGCAGCCCTGGAGGAGGGGATGGCTACACCTTC.